This T cell receptor (beta chain) was sequenced during a study of T cell responses to AZD1222 COVID-19 vaccine. Overall study: Second-dose recipients at about 4 or about 12 weeks were treated as one pooled group.

The CDR3 runs to 13 residues. Germline V CDR1 and CDR2: GTSNPN, SVGIG (reference sequence). With 5 bases removed from V and 3 bases from J, the gap between germline ends came to 11 bases. General study results and limits: Most donors were white British, females outnumbered males, and clonal diversity was possibly underestimated. Mapped onto spike, vaccine-associated CD4 TCRs spanned it and were dominant at 160-218 and 743-854.

This table comes from immunoSEQ multiplex PCR, and its TCRdb copy is limited to in-frame clones, with some not included. The table records roughly 130,000 clones, approximately 94% of them present only once. Details on this clone: Its matching antigen is unknown.

This receptor was taken from an adult in good health. The chain uses TRBV30 and TRBJ1-3; no clear D gene. The sample here was peripheral blood, taken on day 0 of AZD1222 vaccination. CDR3 loop: CAWSRVGGNTIYF. CDR3 bases: TGTGCCTGGTCAAGGGTCGGTGGAAACACCATATATTTT.